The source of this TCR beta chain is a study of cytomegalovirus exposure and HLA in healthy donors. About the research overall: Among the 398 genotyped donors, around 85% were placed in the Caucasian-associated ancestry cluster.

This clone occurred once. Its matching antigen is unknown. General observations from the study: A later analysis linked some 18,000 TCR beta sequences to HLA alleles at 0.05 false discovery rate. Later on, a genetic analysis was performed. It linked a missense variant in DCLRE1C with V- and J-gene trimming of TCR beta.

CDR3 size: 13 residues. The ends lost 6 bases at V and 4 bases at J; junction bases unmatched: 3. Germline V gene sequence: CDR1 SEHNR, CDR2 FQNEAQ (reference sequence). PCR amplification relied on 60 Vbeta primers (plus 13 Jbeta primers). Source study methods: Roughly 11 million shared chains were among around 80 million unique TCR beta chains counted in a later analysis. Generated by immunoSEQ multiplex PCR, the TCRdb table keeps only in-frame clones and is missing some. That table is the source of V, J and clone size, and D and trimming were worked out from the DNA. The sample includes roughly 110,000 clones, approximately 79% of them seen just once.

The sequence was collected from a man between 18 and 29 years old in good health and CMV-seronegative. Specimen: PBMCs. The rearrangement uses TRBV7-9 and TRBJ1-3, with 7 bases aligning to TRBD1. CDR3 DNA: TGTGCCAGCAGGGCGACAGGGGGAAACACCATATATTTT. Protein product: CASRATGGNTIYF.